The clone carrying this T cell receptor beta chain was picked up one time. Data came from immunoSEQ multiplex PCR; TCRdb stores just in-frame clones and leaves some out. The table includes roughly 2,500,000 clones, under 95% detected once. This sample was taken from a study of shared clonotypes between healthy human individuals. Trimming shortened V by 2 bases and J by 3 bases, and 8 bases separated the two germline ends. Germline CDR1 is SGHKS and CDR2 is YYEKEE (reference sequence). The CDR3 extends over 13 amino acids. Specimen: naive CD4+ T cells from PBMCs. Subset described: CD45RA+ positively selected. The rearrangement joins TRBV5-5 to TRBJ1-1; D unresolved. The clonotype comes from a man aged 18 to 29 in good health. Some clones in this sample may be carry-over from other donors' samples. The CDR3 region is CASSFFGDTEAFF. The DNA of the CDR3 is TGTGCCAGCAGCTTTTTCGGGGACACTGAAGCTTTCTTT.